This T cell receptor (beta chain) came from a study of T cells expressing NK-cell markers. From its re-call of the 5' RACE reads, TCRdb lists each CDR3 protein once, without DNA. This repertoire includes about 460,000 distinct CDR3 sequences. This sequence was found in a woman between 50 and 59 years old in good health. Sequencing was done on a sample of blood T cells: a sorted CD56 or NKG2C T cell subset, CD4+ or CD8+ T cells, or bulk PBMC T cells (not recorded which).

Here the CDR3 reads CSARDITSGSIETQYF. V gene TRBV20-1 combines with J gene TRBJ2-5; TCRdb's D call of TRBD2 is untestable without DNA. Looked up from germline, CDR1 is DFQATT and CDR2 is SNEGSKA (reference sequence). The CDR3 extends over 16 amino acids.